The clone carrying this TCR beta chain has more than one count but fewer than ten. Antigen: not known. These data come from a study of cytomegalovirus exposure and HLA in healthy donors. Whole-study results and caveats: It was reportedly the case that the classifier diagnosed cytomegalovirus status with high specificity and sensitivity. Beyond CMV serostatus, there was no information to go on about immune exposure. An analysis that was carried out later associated 16,000 or so TCR beta sequences with HLA alleles at 0.05 false discovery rate. Later analysis identified a missense DCLRE1C variant that was linked to TCR beta V- and J-gene trimming.

13 Jbeta primers and 60 Vbeta primers were used for the PCR. Here immunoSEQ multiplex PCR was the method, and the copy in TCRdb shows in-frame clones only, minus some. Among roughly 250,000 clones listed, around 80% were seen once. The CDR3 totals 14 residues. Per the germline V gene, CDR1 is SEHNR and CDR2 is FQNEAQ (reference sequence). Germline trimming cut 7 bases from V and 2 bases from J; bases unmatched to any gene: 7. This clonotype was sampled from a girl aged 2 to 10 in good health and CMV-seronegative. The material sequenced was PBMCs. The chain carries TRBV7-9 and TRBJ2-7; 8 bases fit TRBD1. CDR3 DNA: TGTGCCAGCACCCGAGGGACAGGTACCTACGAGCAGTACTTC. It encodes CASTRGTGTYEQYF. The whole variable domain, filled in from reference TRBV7-9 and TRBJ2-7, reads DTGVSQNPRHKITKRGQNVTFRCDPISEHNRLYWYRQTLGQGPEFLTYFQNEAQLEKSRLLSDRFSAERPKGSFSTLEIQRTEQGDSAMYLCASTRGTGTYEQYFGPGTRLTVT.